The 32 T cell receptor beta chains reported below all come from one sample, sequenced in a study of T cell repertoires in cytomegalovirus infection. TCRdb recomputed calls from the reads with MiXCR, one row per CDR3 protein. The table has hundreds of thousands of distinct CDR3 sequences, 9.5% seen once. Sequenced sample: PBMCs. These receptors came from a human donor in good health (CMV status not recorded). Some clones in this sample may be carry-over from other donors' samples.

Many counts were recorded for this clonotype. The chain links TRBV7-2 to TRBJ1-4; weak D call: TRBD1 (6 bases). V lost 7 bases to trimming and J lost 7 bases, with 19 bases between them. Germline V gives CDR1 SGHTA, CDR2 FQGNSA. The CDR3 length is 15 residues. CDR3 region: CASTPGGGPGEKLFF. CDR3 coding DNA: TGTGCCAGCACCCCGGGGGGGGGGCCGGGTGAAAAACTGTTTTTT.

The rearrangement joins TRBV10-3 to TRBJ2-1; TRBD2 agrees at 7 bases. CDR1 and CDR2 (germline): ENHRY, SYGVKD. The J segment lost 3 bases and the V segment lost 2 bases, leaving 10 bases of the junction unmatched. The CDR3 covers 17 residues. CDR3 DNA: TGTGCCATCAGTGAGCCTGCTAGCGGAGACCGCTACAATGAGCAGTTCTTC. Its protein is CAISEPASGDRYNEQFF.

This chain connects TRBV11-3 to TRBJ2-7, with D unresolved. This CDR3 has 17 residues. V lost 0 bases and J lost 4, with 19 bases in between. Germline values: CDR1 SGHNT, CDR2 YENEEA. CDR3 sequence (DNA): TGTGCCAGCAGCTTAGAAAAAAAGGCGAACGCCCCGTACGAGCAGTACTTC. Protein sequence: CASSLEKKANAPYEQYF.

This clonotype was detected ten times or more. The genes are TRBV20-1 and TRBJ2-3; TRBD2 might be the D (7 bases). CDR3 length equals 14 residues. Germline V gene sequence: CDR1 DFQATT, CDR2 SNEGSKA (reference sequence). Trimming shortened V by 4 bases and J by 6 bases, and 17 bases separated the two germline ends. The CDR3 loop reads CSATPRGRGDTQYF. The CDR3 region has the DNA TGCAGTGCTACCCCGAGGGGGAGGGGCGATACGCAGTATTTT.

The table lists this clonotype with many counts. The CDR3 sequence is CASSPKSPGQGNTGELFF. In DNA, the CDR3 is TGTGCCAGCAGTCCAAAATCCCCGGGACAGGGGAACACCGGGGAGCTGTTTTTT. V gene TRBV12-3 or TRBV12-4 combines with J gene TRBJ2-2; 9 bases are shared with TRBD1. The CDR3 is 18 amino acids. The V gene end was trimmed by 5 bases and the J gene end by 1 base; junction bases not matched to a gene: 11.

This clonotype has a count of ten or more. V usage is TRBV7-6 and J usage is TRBJ2-3; 9 nucleotides align to TRBD2. Germline V gene sequence: CDR1 SGHVS, CDR2 FNYEAQ. CDR3 length equals 16 residues. Trimming at V came to 5 bases and at J to 7 bases, leaving 13 bases not matched to a gene. CDR3 in DNA: TGTGCCAGCAGCCTGACTTTTAGCGGGAGTTTCCATACGCAGTATTTT. Its protein product is CASSLTFSGSFHTQYF.

The sample holds many counts of this clonotype. The V gene is TRBV7-9, the J gene TRBJ2-7; 8 bases match TRBD1. Germline loops: CDR1 SEHNR, CDR2 FQNEAQ (reference sequence). Germline trimming cut 1 base from V and 5 bases from J; bases unmatched to any gene: 16. The CDR3 runs to 18 residues. The CDR3 DNA reads as TGTGCCAGCAGCTTAGGTTATGAGCGCCGGCCAGGGGGCAACGAGCAGTACTTC. It yields the protein CASSLGYERRPGGNEQYF. The full variable domain, its missing parts supplied by reference TRBV7-9 and TRBJ2-7, is DTGVSQNPRHKITKRGQNVTFRCDPISEHNRLYWYRQTLGQGPEFLTYFQNEAQLEKSRLLSDRFSAERPKGSFSTLEIQRTEQGDSAMYLCASSLGYERRPGGNEQYFGPGTRLTVT.

The table lists this clonotype with a few counts. The V gene is TRBV20-1, the J gene TRBJ1-5, with D uncertain. Trimming shortened V by 7 bases and J by 7 bases, and 5 bases separated the two germline ends. CDR1 DFQATT and CDR2 SNEGSKA come from the germline V gene (reference sequence). The CDR3 totals 9 residues. This CDR3 reads CSVAQPQHF. CDR3 in DNA: TGCAGTGTGGCGCAGCCCCAGCATTTT.

The rearrangement links TRBV4-3 to TRBJ1-2, with D perhaps TRBD1 (5 bases). The length of the CDR3 is 14 residues. The germline gives CDR1 LGHNA, CDR2 YSLEER. The ends were cut back, 1 base at V and 5 bases at J, with 11 bases in the middle. The CDR3 loop is CASSQAGRTYGYTF. The DNA of the CDR3 is TGCGCCAGCAGCCAAGCAGGGAGGACGTATGGCTACACCTTC.

The chain employs TRBV7-2 and TRBJ2-2, with D possibly matching TRBD2 (7 bases). Trimming removed 1 base at V and 5 bases at J, with 14 bases between. The germline gives CDR1 SGHTA, CDR2 FQGNSA. The CDR3 loop spans 16 amino acids. CDR3 sequence: CASSLVGGHLTGELFF. The CDR3 region has the DNA TGTGCCAGCAGCTTAGTCGGGGGGCACCTAACCGGGGAGCTGTTTTTT.

This clonotype was found a few times. V is TRBV27 and J is TRBJ1-2; D gene ambiguous. Trimming pared 3 bases from V and 7 bases from J, leaving 12 bases between. Germline V lookup: CDR1 MNHEY, CDR2 SMNVEV (reference sequence). This CDR3 has 13 residues. The CDR3 nucleotides read TGTGCCAGCAGTTTGGGCCCATGGGGTGGCTACACCTTC. Its protein product is CASSLGPWGGYTF.

V usage is TRBV20-1 and J usage is TRBJ2-7; 7 nucleotides align to TRBD1. This CDR3 is 14 amino acids long. The V gene end was trimmed by 5 bases and the J gene end by 0 bases; junction bases not matched to a gene: 7. Germline V gene sequence: CDR1 DFQATT, CDR2 SNEGSKA (reference sequence). As DNA, the CDR3 is TGCAGTGCTGAGGGGGACAGAAGCTCCTACGAGCAGTACTTC. Its translation is CSAEGDRSSYEQYF.

This clonotype was picked up many times. The chain has TRBV20-1 and TRBJ2-7, with D perhaps matching TRBD2 (6 bases). Trimming removed 6 bases from V and 4 bases from J, with 22 bases in between. The CDR3 length is 15 residues. Germline CDR1 DFQATT, CDR2 SNEGSKA (reference sequence). The CDR3 DNA follows: TGCAGTGCCAGCGGACGGGACTCACGGGTATACGAGCAGTACTTC. As protein: CSASGRDSRVYEQYF.

Ten or more counts support this clonotype. The gene calls are TRBV6-6 and TRBJ2-3; D unresolved. In germline, CDR1 is MNHNY, CDR2 SVGAGI (reference sequence). The CDR3 length is 14 residues. Trimming left V 7 bases short and J 1 base short, with 12 bases between. CDR3: CASTPPGRTDTQYF. In DNA form, the CDR3 reads TGTGCCAGCACCCCCCCCGGACGCACAGATACGCAGTATTTT.

This clonotype was seen repeatedly, ten times or more. The rearrangement links TRBV7-8 to TRBJ2-7; weak D call: TRBD2 (5 bases). The CDR3 runs 14 residues. V shed 1 base and J shed 4 bases, with 11 bases lying between them. From germline, CDR1 is SGHVS and CDR2 FQNEAQ. CDR3 in amino acids: CASSLGHRGYEQYF. CDR3 bases: TGTGCCAGCAGCTTAGGCCACCGGGGTTACGAGCAGTACTTC.

Details on this clonotype: A read error may produce the germline difference seen at one junction end. J is TRBJ1-2 and V is TRBV3-1; TRBD1 matches at 8 bases. The CDR3 consists of 14 residues. CDR1 and CDR2 from the germline V gene are LGHDT and YNNKEL (reference sequence). CDR3 residues: CASRGTGSNYGYIF. The DNA of the CDR3 is TGTGCCAGCAGAGGGACAGGCTCTAACTATGGCTACATCTTC.

This clonotype was counted many times. The CDR3 is CASSPGLGNTIYF. The CDR3 nucleotides read TGTGCCAGCAGCCCAGGGCTCGGAAACACCATATATTTT. This chain uses TRBV7-2 with TRBJ1-3; D may be TRBD1 (5 bases). Germline CDR1 and CDR2: SGHTA and FQGNSA. V lost 5 bases and J 4 bases, leaving 9 bases between the germline ends. The CDR3 covers 13 residues.

This clonotype has a count of ten or more. Written as DNA, the CDR3 is TGCAGTGCTAGAGATCCGAACGGAGCCACCGGGGAGCTGTTTTTT. Encoded protein: CSARDPNGATGELFF. The rearrangement joins TRBV20-1 to TRBJ2-2; D is undetermined. The CDR3 has 15 residues. Germline V gene lookup returns CDR1 DFQATT and CDR2 SNEGSKA (reference sequence). The germline V and J ends were trimmed by 0 bases and 4 bases, with 12 bases remaining between them.

This clonotype was seen a handful of times. This sequence joins TRBV7-2 and TRBJ2-2; the D gene is possibly TRBD2 (6 bases). CDR3 length: 17 amino acids. Germline CDR1 reads SGHTA; CDR2 reads FQGNSA. With 0 bases removed from V and 6 bases from J, the gap between germline ends came to 17 bases. The CDR3 loop is CASSLAPTNGRAGELFF. The CDR3 nucleotides read TGTGCCAGCAGCTTAGCCCCGACTAACGGGAGAGCCGGGGAGCTGTTTTTT.

The table lists this clonotype with many counts. The V gene is TRBV7-2, the J gene TRBJ2-2; D is perhaps TRBD1 or TRBD2 (5 bases each). The V and J ends lost 1 base and 0 bases respectively, with 12 bases between them. The germline gives CDR1 SGHTA, CDR2 FQGNSA. This CDR3 is built from 17 residues. The CDR3 bases are TGTGCCAGCAGCTTAGAGGGACGGATTGCGAACACCGGGGAGCTGTTTTTT. Translation: CASSLEGRIANTGELFF.

This clonotype was counted at least ten times. The chain recombines TRBV7-8 with TRBJ2-1, with 8 bases that match TRBD1. The V and J ends lost 4 bases and 8 bases, in that order; junction bases with no gene match: 7. The germline gives CDR1 SGHVS, CDR2 FQNEAQ. The CDR3 contains 14 residues. The CDR3 reads CASSSRTGIDEQFF. Here the CDR3 DNA reads TGTGCCAGCAGCTCAAGGACAGGGATAGATGAGCAGTTCTTC.

This clonotype was observed a handful of times. The chain joins TRBV12-3 or TRBV12-4 to TRBJ2-1; a possible D gene is TRBD2 (7 bases). The ends were cut back, 2 bases at V and 6 bases at J, with 14 bases in the middle. CDR3 length equals 15 residues. The CDR3, as DNA: TGTGCCAGCAGTTTACAACTAGGGGGGGCCAATGAGCAGTTCTTC. Translating gives CASSLQLGGANEQFF.

The table lists this clonotype with many counts. The chain employs TRBV28 and TRBJ2-5; D ambiguous. The germline gives CDR1 MDHEN, CDR2 SYDVKM. The CDR3 contains 13 residues. V lost 1 base, J lost 5 bases, and 8 bases lay in between. CDR3: CASSLSMGETQYF. In DNA form, the CDR3 reads TGTGCCAGCAGTTTATCTATGGGGGAGACCCAGTACTTC.

As DNA, the CDR3 is TGCAGTGCCCCTAGTCCTCGGCGGACGGCAGAGACCCAGTACTTC. Translated: CSAPSPRRTAETQYF. J is TRBJ2-5 and V is TRBV20-1; D uncertain. CDR3 length: 15 residues. Germline V gene lookup returns CDR1 DFQATT and CDR2 SNEGSKA (reference sequence). The germline V and J ends were trimmed by 6 bases and 4 bases, with 21 bases remaining between them.

This clonotype was recorded a few times. The rearrangement joins TRBV28 to TRBJ2-7; D call uncertain. CDR3 size: 14 residues. The V end lost 5 bases, the J end lost 3 bases, and 14 bases lay between the germline ends. Germline V CDR1 and CDR2: MDHEN, SYDVKM. The chain's CDR3 is CASSGAGRIYEQYF. The CDR3 nucleotides are TGTGCCAGCAGTGGCGCCGGAAGGATCTACGAGCAGTACTTC.

The V gene is TRBV7-4, the J gene TRBJ2-3; 8 bases are a match to TRBD2. Trimming at V came to 1 base and at J to 1 base, leaving 4 bases not matched to a gene. The CDR3 length is 16 residues. The germline gives CDR1 SGHVT, CDR2 SQSDAQ. The CDR3 nucleotides read TGTGCCAGCAGCTTAGGATCGGGACTAGGCACAGATACGCAGTATTTT. It codes for CASSLGSGLGTDTQYF. Variable domain in full (rest from reference TRBV7-4 and TRBJ2-3): GAGVSQSPRYKVAKRGRDVALRCDSISGHVTLYWYRQTLGQGSEVLTYSQSDAQRDKSGRPSGRFSAERPERSVSTLKIQRTEQGDSAVYLCASSLGSGLGTDTQYFGPGTRLTVL.

This clonotype was detected only a few times. The chain carries TRBV7-8 and TRBJ1-1; D gene unclear. CDR1 and CDR2 (germline): SGHVS, FQNEAQ. The V end was cut by 5 bases, the J end by 3 bases, with 7 bases between. The CDR3 runs to 12 residues. CDR3 in amino acids: CASSQTYTEAFF. The CDR3 DNA sequence: TGTGCCAGCAGCCAAACGTACACTGAAGCTTTCTTT.

The chain joins TRBV28 to TRBJ2-4, with D maybe TRBD1 (6 bases). The CDR3 is made up of 17 amino acids. Trimming shortened V by 6 bases and J by 1 base, and 19 bases separated the two germline ends. Germline V gives CDR1 MDHEN, CDR2 SYDVKM. CDR3 protein: CASSPRGQPAAKNIQYF. The CDR3 DNA reads TGTGCCAGCAGCCCCCGAGGACAGCCGGCGGCCAAAAACATTCAGTACTTC.

This clonotype was seen many times. CDR3 sequence: CATGTARGYTF. CDR3 sequence (DNA): TGTGCCACCGGGACGGCTCGGGGCTACACCTTC. This rearrangement joins TRBV14 to TRBJ1-2; weak D call: TRBD1 (5 bases). The CDR3 runs 11 residues. Germline assignment: CDR1 SGHDN and CDR2 FVKESK. The V end lost 10 bases, the J end lost 8 bases, and 14 bases lay between the germline ends.

The chain links TRBV12-3 or TRBV12-4 to TRBJ2-7; 8 bases line up with TRBD2. J was trimmed by 5 bases and V by 0 bases; bases with no gene match: 9. The CDR3 is made up of 16 amino acids. This CDR3 reads CASSLAIGGAVNEQYF. CDR3 nucleotide sequence: TGTGCCAGCAGTTTAGCGATCGGGGGGGCGGTTAACGAGCAGTACTTC.

This clonotype was seen repeatedly, ten times or more. The V and J genes are TRBV7-9 and TRBJ2-1, with 10 bases that match TRBD2. The germline CDR1 and CDR2 sequences are SEHNR and FQNEAQ (reference sequence). V trimming: 2 bases; J trimming: 5 bases; junction bases outside the gene matches: 21. CDR3 size: 21 residues. CDR3 in amino acids: CASSLIRSWRLAGEENNEQFF. CDR3 DNA: TGTGCCAGCAGCTTAATTCGTTCATGGCGGCTAGCGGGAGAGGAAAACAATGAGCAGTTCTTC.

This clonotype occurred many times. This chain joins TRBV15 and TRBJ2-2; no clear D gene. The CDR3 consists of 13 residues. The V gene lost 6 bases and the J gene lost 0 bases, with 5 bases spanning the gap. Germline-derived CDR1 and CDR2 are LNHNV and YYDKDF (reference sequence). As DNA, the CDR3 is TGTGCCACCAGGGCCCCGAACACCGGGGAGCTGTTTTTT. Translation: CATRAPNTGELFF.